The sample holds many counts of the clone carrying this T cell receptor beta chain. Antigen specificity is unknown. CDR1 LGHDT and CDR2 YNNKEL come from the germline V gene (reference sequence). The CDR3 extends over 11 amino acids. The V and J ends lost 1 base and 7 bases respectively, with 1 base between them. The entry originates in a study of response to subunit inactivated influenza vaccine. Points from the study as a whole: Few new T cells, the authors suggested, are recruited by each seasonal influenza vaccination.

MiXCR, applied by TCRdb to the RT-PCR reads, yields one record per CDR3 protein. The data contain around 540,000 distinct CDR3 sequences, about 10% of them seen just once; the ten biggest clones take up roughly a tenth. The clonotype was recovered from a man aged 45-60 years who received an inactivated influenza vaccine. This specimen consisted of PBMCs from blood, obtained on the day of vaccination. The chain has TRBV3-1 and TRBJ1-4; D unclear. CDR3 residues: CASSQAEKLFF. The CDR3 DNA sequence: TGTGCCAGCAGCCAAGCTGAAAAACTGTTTTTT.